Presented here are 26 T cell receptor beta chains from one specimen sequenced in a study of blood T cell repertoires in COVID-19. Clones were read by immunoSEQ multiplex PCR, and TCRdb kept only the in-frame ones, dropping some. The top ten clones hold 1.5% to 2% of a sample with about 36,000 clones, about 80% of them seen once. Sequenced: peripheral blood. Receptors originate from a man between 60 and 70 years old with active COVID-19.

This clone has just one count. The chain combines TRBV4-2 with TRBJ1-1; unclear D gene. The CDR3 contains 12 residues. CDR1 is LGHNA, CDR2 YNFKEQ, per germline. V gave up 1 base and J gave up 8 bases, with 8 bases separating them. The CDR3 sequence is CASSQGPYEAFF. The CDR3, as DNA: TGTGCCAGCAGCCAAGGCCCCTACGAAGCTTTCTTT.

This chain uses TRBV30 with TRBJ1-2; 7 bases map to TRBD1. Germline V lookup: CDR1 GTSNPN, CDR2 SVGIG (reference sequence). V lost 7 bases, J lost 1 base, and 3 bases stayed unmatched. This CDR3 has 12 residues. Written as DNA, the CDR3 is TGTGCCTTGGACAGGATTAACTATGGCTACACCTTC. It translates to CALDRINYGYTF.

The chain has TRBV9 and TRBJ1-1, with D perhaps TRBD1 (5 bases). In germline, CDR1 is SGDLS, CDR2 YYNGEE. This CDR3 comprises 12 residues. V lost 3 bases and J 10 bases, leaving 13 bases between the germline ends. Written as DNA, the CDR3 is TGTGCCAGCAGCGACCTCAGGGAGGGAGCTTTCTTT. Its protein is CASSDLREGAFF.

This clone has just a few counts. This chain connects TRBV3-1 (or the pseudogene TRBV3-2) to TRBJ1-3; 7 bases line up with TRBD1. V trimming: 4 bases; J trimming: 0 bases; junction bases outside the gene matches: 6. This CDR3 has 16 amino acids. Looked up from germline, CDR1 is LGHDT and CDR2 is YNNKEL (reference sequence). The CDR3 spells CASSLRGAFSGNTIYF. The CDR3 DNA is TGTGCCAGCAGCCTCAGGGGGGCCTTCTCTGGAAACACCATATATTTT.

The genes are TRBV5-4 and TRBJ2-3; 12 bases are a match to TRBD2. Trimming took 1 base from V and 4 from J; bases not matched to a gene: 4. The CDR3 consists of 16 residues. CDR1 and CDR2 from the germline V gene are SGHNT and YYREEE (reference sequence). The CDR3 region is CASSLNLAGGPDTQYF. CDR3 nucleotide sequence: TGTGCCAGCAGCTTGAACCTAGCGGGGGGGCCAGATACGCAGTATTTT.

This clone was counted a few times. The chain joins TRBV5-1 to TRBJ2-7; 8 nucleotides line up with TRBD2. CDR1 and CDR2 (germline): SGHRS, YFSETQ. This CDR3 is 19 amino acids long. V dropped 1 base and J dropped 0; count of bases not matched to a gene: 15. CDR3 nucleotides: TGCGCCAGCAGCTTGTTTACGGGAGGGGCGGGAGCCTACTCCTACGAGCAGTACTTC. Amino acids: CASSLFTGGAGAYSYEQYF. The variable domain in full, with the rest retrieved from reference TRBV5-1 and TRBJ2-7, is KAGVTQTPRYLIKTRGQQVTLSCSPISGHRSVSWYQQTPGQGLQFLFEYFSETQRNKGNFPGRFSGRQFSNSRSEMNVSTLELGDSALYLCASSLFTGGAGAYSYEQYFGPGTRLTVT.

The chain recombines TRBV6-2 or TRBV6-3 with TRBJ2-7; D is uncertain. CDR1 is MNHEY, CDR2 SVGEGT, per germline. The CDR3 contains 13 residues. The V gene lost 6 bases and the J gene lost 4 bases, with 13 bases spanning the gap. The CDR3 is CASSFASTYEQYF. The DNA for the CDR3 is TGTGCCAGCAGCTTCGCCTCGACTTACGAGCAGTACTTC.

The CDR3 coding sequence is TGTGCCAGCGGTGTGTCGGGGGGCGTCACAGATACGCAGTATTTT. It is translated as CASGVSGGVTDTQYF. The chain employs TRBV7-2 and TRBJ2-3; TRBD2 might be the D (7 bases). Germline V gives CDR1 SGHTA, CDR2 FQGNSA. CDR3 length: 15 residues. Between the trimmed V and J ends, which lost 8 bases and 2 bases, there was a span of 17 bases.

The V call is TRBV5-8, the J call TRBJ2-7; 14 bases align to TRBD2. CDR1 and CDR2 (germline): SGHTS, YDEGEE. The trim removed 4 bases at V and 2 bases at J, leaving 8 bases unmatched. The CDR3 sequence is 17 residues long. In DNA, the CDR3 is TGTGCCAGCAGCCCGGGACTAGCGGGAGTGTTGGCCTACGAGCAGTACTTC. Translation: CASSPGLAGVLAYEQYF.

CDR3 in amino acids: CASSLSPGEGPNEQFF. The CDR3 DNA reads as TGTGCCAGCAGTTTATCGCCCGGGGAGGGCCCCAATGAGCAGTTCTTC. The chain carries TRBV27 and TRBJ2-1; 7 nucleotides match TRBD2. The CDR3 totals 16 residues. V shed 0 bases, J shed 6 bases, and the junction held 8 bases outside the gene matches. CDR1 is MNHEY, CDR2 SMNVEV, per germline (reference sequence).

The CDR3 sequence is CASSLVYGVDNSPLHF. CDR3 sequence (DNA): TGTGCCAGCAGCTTAGTTTACGGGGTAGATAATTCACCCCTCCACTTT. The gene calls are TRBV11-2 and TRBJ1-6; no firm D call. The CDR3 covers 16 residues. V lost 1 base and J lost 5, with 12 bases in between. Germline CDR1 reads SGHAT; CDR2 reads FQNNGV.

In this sample, this clone turned up a few times. This chain joins TRBV10-3 and TRBJ2-2; a weak D match, TRBD2 (7 bases). CDR1 ENHRY and CDR2 SYGVKD come from the germline V gene. With 3 bases removed from V and 4 bases from J, the gap between germline ends came to 12 bases. This CDR3 comprises 15 residues. CDR3 in DNA: TGTGCCATCAGTGATGGGGGAGGGGGCACCGGGGAGCTGTTTTTT. Translated: CAISDGGGGTGELFF.

J is TRBJ2-1 and V is TRBV7-2; the D is unclear. V lost 1 base, J lost 0 bases, and 7 bases lay in between. Germline lookup yields CDR1 SGHTA and CDR2 FQGNSA. This CDR3 comprises 15 residues. This CDR3 reads CASSLGLVSYNEQFF. In DNA form, the CDR3 reads TGTGCCAGCAGCTTAGGACTGGTCTCCTACAATGAGCAGTTCTTC.

The chain joins TRBV19 to TRBJ2-3; 7 nucleotides agree with TRBD2. Germline V gene sequence: CDR1 LNHDA, CDR2 SQIVND (reference sequence). Germline trimming cut 3 bases from V and 0 bases from J; bases unmatched to any gene: 3. This CDR3 is built from 15 residues. DNA of the CDR3: TGTGCCAGTAGTATCCGGGGGGTGAGCACAGATACGCAGTATTTT. It is translated as CASSIRGVSTDTQYF.

This chain joins TRBV6-2 or TRBV6-3 and TRBJ2-7, with D perhaps being TRBD1 or TRBD2 (5 bases each). V lost 10 bases to trimming and J lost 3 bases, with 22 bases between them. Germline CDR1 reads MNHEY; CDR2 reads SVGEGT. This CDR3 spans 15 amino acids. The CDR3 reads CAITPGQPHYYEQYF. The CDR3 DNA is TGTGCCATCACCCCGGGGCAGCCCCACTACTACGAGCAGTACTTC.

This clone was observed once. This sequence joins TRBV19 and TRBJ1-5; possibly TRBD1 for D (5 bases). V lost 3 bases to trimming and J lost 0 bases, with 12 bases between them. CDR1 LNHDA and CDR2 SQIVND come from the germline V gene (reference sequence). This CDR3 is 16 amino acids long. The CDR3 DNA reads TGTGCCAGTAGTATCGGTGGACACAATAGCAATCAGCCCCAGCATTTT. It is translated as CASSIGGHNSNQPQHF.

The V and J genes are TRBV5-1 and TRBJ2-7; 16 nucleotides line up with TRBD2. In germline, CDR1 is SGHRS, CDR2 YFSETQ. The junction had 11 bases not matched to a gene; V was cut back by 5 bases and J by 6 bases. The CDR3 length is 17 residues. CDR3 in amino acids: CASSTQGTSGGALEQYF. DNA for the CDR3: TGCGCCAGCAGTACCCAGGGGACTAGCGGGGGGGCCCTCGAGCAGTACTTC. Full variable domain (rest looked up from reference TRBV5-1 and TRBJ2-7): KAGVTQTPRYLIKTRGQQVTLSCSPISGHRSVSWYQQTPGQGLQFLFEYFSETQRNKGNFPGRFSGRQFSNSRSEMNVSTLELGDSALYLCASSTQGTSGGALEQYFGPGTRLTVT.

The V gene is TRBV2, the J gene TRBJ1-2, with a possible D match to TRBD1 (5 bases). Trimming left V 7 bases short and J 8 bases short, with 20 bases between. The CDR3 consists of 14 residues. The germline V gene has CDR1 SNHLY and CDR2 FYNNEI. CDR3 DNA sequence: TGTGCCAGCATCCCAGGGACTTTCCCTGGGGGCTACACCTTC. It translates to CASIPGTFPGGYTF.

The genes are TRBV28 and TRBJ1-5, with 8 bases aligning to TRBD1. CDR3 length: 16 residues. Germline V gene lookup returns CDR1 MDHEN and CDR2 SYDVKM. V lost 6 bases, J lost 5 bases, and 12 bases stayed unmatched. The CDR3 sequence: CASRPIFDRGHQPQHF. In DNA form, the CDR3 reads TGTGCCAGCAGGCCAATATTCGACAGGGGTCATCAGCCCCAGCATTTT.

This sequence joins TRBV12-3 or TRBV12-4 and TRBJ1-2; TRBD1 aligns across 7 bases. CDR3 length: 13 amino acids. V trimming: 5 bases; J trimming: 8 bases; junction bases outside the gene matches: 8. The CDR3 is CASSINRGRGYTF. In DNA, the CDR3 is TGTGCCAGCAGTATTAACAGGGGTAGAGGCTACACCTTC.

This clone was counted a single time. This chain joins TRBV7-9 and TRBJ2-7, with 9 positions matching TRBD1. This CDR3 comprises 14 residues. The ends lost 5 bases at V and 3 bases at J; junction bases unmatched: 5. Looked up from germline, CDR1 is SEHNR and CDR2 is FQNEAQ (reference sequence). The chain's CDR3 is CASSAPGQGYEQYF. The CDR3 DNA is TGTGCCAGCAGCGCACCGGGACAGGGCTACGAGCAGTACTTC.

This clone has more than one count but fewer than ten. The chain joins TRBV28 to TRBJ1-1; 7 bases are shared with TRBD1. The CDR3 totals 14 residues. Trimming removed 5 bases from V and 4 bases from J; junction bases left unmatched: 7. Germline V gene sequence: CDR1 MDHEN, CDR2 SYDVKM. DNA for the CDR3: TGTGCCAGCAGTCGACAGGGCCTGAGCACTGAAGCTTTCTTT. It codes for CASSRQGLSTEAFF.

CDR3: CASSPLFEREGNEQFF. CDR3 bases: TGTGCCAGCAGCCCCCTCTTCGAGCGGGAGGGCAATGAGCAGTTCTTC. The V call is TRBV3-1 (or the pseudogene TRBV3-2), the J call TRBJ2-1; 10 nucleotides align to TRBD2. After removal of 4 bases from V and 6 bases from J, the junction contained 9 bases not matched to a gene. The CDR3 is 16 residues long. Germline V gene lookup returns CDR1 LGHDT and CDR2 YNNKEL (reference sequence).

The chain employs TRBV7-2 and TRBJ2-1, with 10 bases fitting TRBD1. The CDR3 is 15 residues long. CDR1 and CDR2 from the germline V gene are SGHTA and FQGNSA. The V segment lost 7 bases and the J segment 4 bases; nucleotides outside the gene matches: 7. The CDR3 sequence is CASTRRDRGYNEQFF. CDR3 DNA sequence: TGTGCCAGCACCCGGAGGGACAGGGGTTACAATGAGCAGTTCTTC.

The count of this clone is one. This chain links TRBV5-1 with TRBJ2-2; 8 bases line up with TRBD1. Trimming took 3 bases from V and 1 from J; bases not matched to a gene: 2. The CDR3 has 15 amino acids. Per germline, CDR1 SGHRS and CDR2 YFSETQ. Written as DNA, the CDR3 is TGCGCCAGCAGCTCGGGGACAGGGAACACCGGGGAGCTGTTTTTT. Protein: CASSSGTGNTGELFF.

The V call is TRBV3-1 (or the pseudogene TRBV3-2), the J call TRBJ2-7; 13 bases are a match to TRBD2. Germline trimming cut 5 bases from V and 6 bases from J; bases unmatched to any gene: 7. Germline assignment: CDR1 LGHDT and CDR2 YNNKEL (reference sequence). The CDR3 is 15 residues long. CDR3 sequence reads: CASSIRRTSGSEQYF. The CDR3 DNA reads TGTGCCAGCAGCATCAGGCGGACTAGCGGGAGCGAGCAGTACTTC.